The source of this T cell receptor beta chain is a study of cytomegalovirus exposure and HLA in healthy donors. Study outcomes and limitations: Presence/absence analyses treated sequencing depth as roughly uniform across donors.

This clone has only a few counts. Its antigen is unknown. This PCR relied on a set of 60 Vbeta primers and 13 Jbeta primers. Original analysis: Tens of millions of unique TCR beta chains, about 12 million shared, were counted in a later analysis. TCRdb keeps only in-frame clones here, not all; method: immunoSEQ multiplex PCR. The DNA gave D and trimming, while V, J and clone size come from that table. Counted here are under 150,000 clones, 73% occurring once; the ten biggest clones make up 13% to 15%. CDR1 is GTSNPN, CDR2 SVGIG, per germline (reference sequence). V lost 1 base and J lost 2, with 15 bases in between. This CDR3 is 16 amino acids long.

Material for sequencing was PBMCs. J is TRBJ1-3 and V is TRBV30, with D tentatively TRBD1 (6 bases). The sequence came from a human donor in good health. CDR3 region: CAWSALGGAAGNTIYF. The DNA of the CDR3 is TGTGCCTGGAGTGCCCTCGGGGGGGCGGCTGGAAACACCATATATTTT.